The 13 T cell receptor beta chains reported below all come from one sample, sequenced in a study of blood T cells in healthy people across ages. The authors ran a second PCR of about 6 to 11 cycles using a sample-barcoded 5' primer and a J-beta primer mix. MiXCR, run by TCRdb on the 5' RACE reads, gives a single entry per CDR3 protein. This table holds about 680,000 distinct CDR3 sequences, 49% found once. Sequencing used blood. The origin of the receptors is an older woman in good health.

Regarding this clonotype: The junction departs from the called germline gene at one end, perhaps through a read error. V and J are TRBV6-1 and TRBJ2-7; 8 bases fit TRBD2. CDR1 and CDR2 (germline): MNHNS, SASEGT. This CDR3 contains 16 residues. The DNA for the CDR3 is TGTGCCGGCAGTGAACCCTGGACTAGCAGGTTCTACGAGCAGTACTTC. This translates into CAGSEPWTSRFYEQYF.

V and J are TRBV19 and TRBJ2-1, with 14 bases aligning to TRBD2. The CDR3 has 16 residues. CDR1 and CDR2 (germline): LNHDA, SQIVND (reference sequence). Trimming removed 10 bases from V and 7 bases from J; junction bases left unmatched: 12. CDR3 loop: CATIGEGTSGRNEQFF. CDR3 bases: TGTGCCACCATCGGGGAGGGGACTAGCGGGAGAAATGAGCAGTTCTTC.

CDR3: CASSLGQGGNTQYF. Here the CDR3 DNA reads TGTGCCAGCAGCCTCGGACAGGGAGGAAATACGCAGTATTTT. The rearrangement links TRBV7-9 to TRBJ2-3, with 8 bases lining up with TRBD1. Per germline, CDR1 SEHNR and CDR2 FQNEAQ (reference sequence). The CDR3 consists of 14 residues. Trimming at V came to 5 bases and at J to 7 bases, leaving 8 bases not matched to a gene.

The J gene is TRBJ2-4, the V gene TRBV20-1; possibly TRBD2 for D (6 bases). V gave up 5 bases and J gave up 6 bases, with 14 bases separating them. CDR1 is DFQATT and CDR2 is SNEGSKA in the germline V gene (reference sequence). This CDR3 is built from 13 residues. The CDR3 DNA sequence: TGCAGTGCTTATATTAGCGGTATAAACATTCAGTACTTC. It yields the protein CSAYISGINIQYF.

This clonotype was recorded many times. This chain links TRBV20-1 with TRBJ2-1; perhaps TRBD2 as D (5 bases). CDR1 and CDR2 from the germline V gene are DFQATT and SNEGSKA (reference sequence). The CDR3 has 15 residues. Trimming removed 2 bases at V and 7 bases at J, with 18 bases between. The CDR3 here is CSARTAAKGRNEQFF. The CDR3, as DNA: TGCAGTGCTAGAACAGCGGCAAAGGGCAGGAATGAGCAGTTCTTC.

The V gene is TRBV5-5, the J gene TRBJ2-5, with D maybe TRBD1 (6 bases). CDR3 length: 15 residues. CDR1 and CDR2 (germline): SGHKS, YYEKEE (reference sequence). V was pared by 3 bases and J by 4 bases, with 16 bases between. The CDR3 bases are TGTGCCAGCAGCTCCCCCCAGGGGCTGGGAGAGACCCAGTACTTC. Translated: CASSSPQGLGETQYF.

Note on this clonotype: A much larger clone differs by one base, so this may be a read error. The chain joins TRBV15 to TRBJ2-7; D is perhaps TRBD2 (6 bases). Germline-derived CDR1 and CDR2 are LNHNV and YYDKDF (reference sequence). The CDR3 is 16 amino acids. CDR3 amino acids: CDTSRGTSRSSYEQYF. DNA for the CDR3: TGTGACACCAGCAGAGGAACTAGCAGGAGCTCCTACGAGCAGTACTTC.

This rearrangement joins TRBV20-1 to TRBJ2-7; possibly TRBD2 for D (6 bases). Germline lookup yields CDR1 DFQATT and CDR2 SNEGSKA (reference sequence). The CDR3 is made up of 15 amino acids. V was cut by 1 base and J by 0 bases, with 13 bases left in between. CDR3 bases: TGCAGTGCTAGAGTTCGCGGGACCAACTCCTACGAGCAGTACTTC. Translating it yields CSARVRGTNSYEQYF.

This clonotype was seen only a few times. This rearrangement joins TRBV5-1 to TRBJ1-6, with TRBD1 matching over 8 bases. Germline values: CDR1 SGHRS, CDR2 YFSETQ. Trimming took 3 bases from V and 10 from J; bases not matched to a gene: 9. This CDR3 spans 15 amino acids. The CDR3: CASSSTGDPGSPLHF. CDR3 nucleotide sequence: TGCGCCAGCAGCTCGACAGGGGACCCAGGATCACCCCTCCACTTT.

The V and J genes are TRBV7-2 and TRBJ2-5; unclear D gene. The CDR3 is 14 residues long. Germline V lookup: CDR1 SGHTA, CDR2 FQGNSA. V was pared by 1 base and J by 0 bases, with 6 bases between. The CDR3 loop is CASSLDRYQETQYF. In DNA form, the CDR3 reads TGTGCCAGCAGCTTAGACAGATACCAAGAGACCCAGTACTTC.

The genes are TRBV28 and TRBJ2-7, with D perhaps matching TRBD1 (6 bases). V shed 3 bases and J shed 0 bases, with 15 bases lying between them. This CDR3 has 16 amino acids. CDR1 and CDR2 from the germline V gene are MDHEN and SYDVKM. The CDR3 bases are TGTGCCAGCAGTTTCACGAGGGGACACTACTCCTACGAGCAGTACTTC. As protein: CASSFTRGHYSYEQYF. Combining the CDR3 with reference TRBV28 and TRBJ2-7 gives the whole variable domain DVKVTQSSRYLVKRTGEKVFLECVQDMDHENMFWYRQDPGLGLRLIYFSYDVKMKEKGDIPEGYSVSREKKERFSLILESASTNQTSMYLCASSFTRGHYSYEQYFGPGTRLTVT.

To note about this clonotype: Because it lacks the conserved phenylalanine or tryptophan at the end, this CDR3 is likely a read error. The chain employs TRBV6-1 and TRBJ2-5; 8 bases agree with TRBD1. The CDR3 consists of 13 residues. The trim removed 5 bases at V and 9 bases at J, leaving 8 bases unmatched. CDR1 is MNHNS and CDR2 is SASEGT in the germline V gene. The CDR3 loop is CASSRDRGWPQYV. DNA for the CDR3: TGTGCCAGCAGTAGAGACAGGGGTTGGCCCCAGTACGTC.

The genes are TRBV28 and TRBJ1-1, with D unclear. The V and J ends lost 6 bases and 11 bases respectively, with 10 bases between them. CDR3 length: 10 amino acids. The V gene's germline CDR1 is MDHEN and CDR2 SYDVKM. The CDR3, as DNA: TGTGCCAGCAGCCAAACAAGGGCTTTCTTT. Residues: CASSQTRAFF.